This T cell receptor beta chain was documented in a study of blood T cell repertoires in COVID-19. Original processing methods: Quantification of nucleated cells was approximated via reference gene primer amplification. Data came from immunoSEQ multiplex PCR; TCRdb stores just in-frame clones and leaves some out. The V and J calls and clone size come from that table; D and trimming were worked out from the DNA. The repertoire holds tens of thousands of clones, with 70% to 90% as singletons. CDR3 length equals 16 residues. After removal of 3 bases from V and 9 bases from J, the junction contained 16 bases not matched to a gene. Germline V gene lookup returns CDR1 LNHDA and CDR2 SQIVND (reference sequence). Participants came from roughly 25 US areas, aged about 18 to 89 years.

This chain joins TRBV19 and TRBJ1-1; TRBD1 matches at 7 bases. The source is a woman aged 45-59 years who had recovered from COVID-19. The sample was PBMCs or T cells enriched from blood (not recorded which). CDR3: CASSIAGDRGQGKAFF. The CDR3 DNA follows: TGTGCCAGTAGTATCGCAGGGGACAGAGGTCAGGGGAAAGCTTTCTTT. The whole variable domain, filled in from reference TRBV19 and TRBJ1-1, reads DGGITQSPKYLFRKEGQNVTLSCEQNLNHDAMYWYRQDPGQGLRLIYYSQIVNDFQKGDIAEGYSVSREKKESFPLTVTSAQKNPTAFYLCASSIAGDRGQGKAFFGQGTRLTVV.